This TCR beta chain emerged from a study of T cell repertoires in cytomegalovirus infection. Study-wide background: Researchers turned to recently identified HLA-C-restricted CMV epitopes as well as well-studied HLA-B-restricted ones. Study observations and caveats: Cumulative public TCR beta family frequency identified carriers of CMV plus the relevant HLA. Dominating the ex vivo response were HLA-C-restricted CMV-specific TCR beta clonotypes.

Each CDR3 protein is one row after TCRdb ran MiXCR on the reads. The sample lists about 35,000 distinct CDR3 sequences, roughly half occurring once. Notes on this clonotype: Its specificity is not known.

The sequencing used CD8+ T cells from cultured PBMCs, collected from culture after CMV antigen stimulation. The TCR was taken from a human donor in good health (CMV status not recorded). Some clones in this sample may be carry-over from other donors' samples.

CDR3 amino acids: CASRAGEGWATEAFF. The CDR3 region has the DNA TGTGCCAGCAGGGCGGGGGAGGGATGGGCCACTGAAGCTTTCTTT. This chain uses TRBV6-1 with TRBJ1-1, with TRBD1 as a possible D gene (5 bases). This CDR3 spans 15 amino acids. V lost 6 bases to trimming and J lost 4 bases, with 18 bases between them. CDR1 is MNHNS and CDR2 is SASEGT in the germline V gene.